The 26 T cell receptor beta chains given below trace back to one sample, sequenced in a study of technical replicates of blood from a few donors. The method was immunoSEQ multiplex PCR; TCRdb's version includes in-frame clones alone and lacks a portion of them. The data show tens of thousands of clones, roughly 90% seen once. Sequencing was carried out using T cells isolated from PBMCs. The source is a human donor in good health.

The chain carries TRBV6-6 and TRBJ2-7; 10 bases line up with TRBD2. This CDR3 is built from 16 residues. J lost 3 bases, V lost 4 bases, and 9 bases had no gene match. Germline-derived CDR1 and CDR2 are MNHNY and SVGAGI (reference sequence). The CDR3 nucleotides read TGTGCCAGCAGTTTTGGCGGACTAGCGGCTATCTACGAGCAGTACTTC. Residues: CASSFGGLAAIYEQYF.

The chain combines TRBV25-1 with TRBJ2-7; TRBD1 might be the D (5 bases). Per the germline V gene, CDR1 is MGHDK and CDR2 is SYGVNS. The CDR3 runs 12 residues. Trimming shortened V by 1 base and J by 11 bases, and 12 bases separated the two germline ends. The CDR3 spells CASSELGDVEYF. DNA of the CDR3: TGTGCCAGCAGTGAATTAGGGGATGTGGAGTACTTC.

This CDR3 is CVRSLLPGHRKAFF. Written as DNA, the CDR3 is TGTGTCAGAAGCTTACTACCGGGACACCGAAAAGCTTTCTTT. The V gene is TRBV7-5, the J gene TRBJ1-1; TRBD1 is taken as the D call from the table, unchecked against the DNA. TRBV7-5 is listed as a pseudogene. The CDR3 runs 14 residues.

The J gene is TRBJ2-7, the V gene TRBV19; 11 bases fit TRBD2. This CDR3 contains 15 residues. The germline V gene has CDR1 LNHDA and CDR2 SQIVND (reference sequence). V dropped 5 bases and J dropped 4; count of bases not matched to a gene: 7. DNA for the CDR3: TGTGCCAGTAGTGTTGGACTAGCGGGCACTTACGAGCAGTACTTC. Amino acid sequence: CASSVGLAGTYEQYF.

The chain links TRBV5-6 to TRBJ2-3, with a tentative D call TRBD2 (6 bases). Trimming took off 2 bases at V and 4 bases at J, with 8 bases between the two ends. The germline gives CDR1 SGHDT, CDR2 YYEEEE. The CDR3 is made up of 13 amino acids. CDR3 region: CASSLGGADTQYF. The CDR3 bases are TGTGCCAGCAGCTTAGGAGGGGCAGATACGCAGTATTTT.

This clone was counted once. The V and J genes are TRBV18 and TRBJ1-5, with a weak D call TRBD1 (5 bases). This CDR3 is 13 amino acids long. Germline loops: CDR1 KGHSH, CDR2 LQKENI. The V gene lost 0 bases and the J gene lost 9 bases, with 9 bases spanning the gap. The CDR3 sequence: CASSPPPGLPQHF. The CDR3 DNA follows: TGTGCCAGCTCACCACCGCCGGGACTGCCCCAGCATTTT.

V is TRBV7-8 and J is TRBJ2-5; possible D gene TRBD2, 6 bases. From germline, CDR1 is SGHVS and CDR2 FQNEAQ. The CDR3 runs to 16 residues. The V gene lost 0 bases and the J gene lost 5 bases, with 16 bases spanning the gap. CDR3 in DNA: TGTGCCAGCAGCTTAGCGCCGTGGGAGGTTCTGGAGACCCAGTACTTC. It specifies CASSLAPWEVLETQYF. Based on the CDR3 plus reference TRBV7-8 and TRBJ2-5, the full variable domain is GAGVSQSPRYKVAKRGQDVALRCDPISGHVSLFWYQQALGQGPEFLTYFQNEAQLDKSGLPSDRFFAERPEGSVSTLKIQRTQQEDSAVYLCASSLAPWEVLETQYFGPGTRLLVL.

The chain joins TRBV6-1 to TRBJ1-5; D gene unclear. This CDR3 has 12 amino acids. From germline, CDR1 is MNHNS and CDR2 SASEGT. V was cut by 4 bases and J by 6 bases, with 7 bases left in between. The CDR3 DNA is TGTGCCAGCAGTGCTGTCCTTCAGCCCCAGCATTTT. Its protein product is CASSAVLQPQHF.

V usage is TRBV28 and J usage is TRBJ2-7; D is possibly TRBD2 (6 bases). Germline V gives CDR1 MDHEN, CDR2 SYDVKM. Trimming shortened V by 6 bases and J by 5 bases, and 17 bases separated the two germline ends. CDR3 length: 14 amino acids. CDR3 protein: CASRTERIADEQYF. CDR3 in DNA: TGTGCCAGCAGGACCGAACGAATAGCGGACGAGCAGTACTTC.

The chain uses TRBV25-1 and TRBJ2-5, with D possibly TRBD2 on 6 matching bases. V lost 4 bases and J lost 4, with 13 bases in between. The length of the CDR3 is 14 residues. Germline CDR1 MGHDK, CDR2 SYGVNS. This chain's CDR3 is CASSAPGAVETQYF. CDR3 in DNA: TGTGCCAGCAGTGCCCCGGGAGCGGTAGAGACCCAGTACTTC.

This clone was counted a few times. The chain is built from TRBV12-5 and TRBJ2-2, with TRBD2 as a possible D gene (5 bases). CDR1 and CDR2 (germline): LGHNT, FRNRAP. The V and J ends lost 1 base and 3 bases respectively, with 18 bases between them. This CDR3 region has 18 residues. The CDR3 sequence: CASGLEGRGRLYTGELFF. The CDR3 DNA is TGTGCTAGTGGTTTGGAAGGGCGAGGGAGACTGTACACCGGGGAGCTGTTTTTT.

A single count supports this clone. The V gene is TRBV25-1, the J gene TRBJ2-5; D gene uncertain. The CDR3 has 9 residues. Per germline, CDR1 MGHDK and CDR2 SYGVNS. V was trimmed by 9 bases and J by 5 bases, leaving 4 bases between them. CDR3 in amino acids: CASGETQYF. The CDR3 coding sequence is TGTGCCAGTGGCGAGACCCAGTACTTC.

The CDR3: CASKAGAPGAYEQYF. Here the CDR3 DNA reads TGTGCCAGCAAGGCCGGGGCTCCGGGAGCCTACGAGCAGTACTTC. The chain carries TRBV27 and TRBJ2-7; weak D call: TRBD2 (6 bases). Looked up from germline, CDR1 is MNHEY and CDR2 is SMNVEV (reference sequence). V was trimmed by 7 bases and J by 2 bases, leaving 18 bases between them. The CDR3 spans 15 residues.

The rearrangement uses TRBV20-1 and TRBJ1-1; D not resolved. The CDR3 consists of 11 residues. V lost 3 bases, J lost 0 bases, and 2 bases lay in between. Germline V gene lookup returns CDR1 DFQATT and CDR2 SNEGSKA (reference sequence). The CDR3 nucleotides are TGCAGTGCTAGTATGAACACTGAAGCTTTCTTT. Translation: CSASMNTEAFF.

The chain links TRBV30 to TRBJ1-5; perhaps TRBD1 as D (5 bases). From germline, CDR1 is GTSNPN and CDR2 SVGIG (reference sequence). This CDR3 is 12 amino acids long. Trimming took 5 bases from V and 10 from J, leaving 15 bases between them. CDR3 loop: CAWATTRGPQHF. CDR3 DNA: TGTGCCTGGGCCACAACAAGGGGACCCCAGCATTTT.

V is TRBV5-1 and J is TRBJ2-7; 7 nucleotides match TRBD2. CDR1 and CDR2 from the germline V gene are SGHRS and YFSETQ. V dropped 3 bases and J dropped 1; count of bases not matched to a gene: 7. The CDR3 is 15 residues long. CDR3 sequence: CASSYSSGDSYEQYF. CDR3 nucleotide sequence: TGCGCCAGCAGCTATTCTAGCGGAGATTCCTACGAGCAGTACTTC.

This sequence joins TRBV2 and TRBJ2-7; D may be TRBD1 (5 bases). The V gene's germline CDR1 is SNHLY and CDR2 FYNNEI. The CDR3 extends over 11 amino acids. Trimming stripped 4 bases from V and 9 bases from J, with 10 bases between. In DNA, the CDR3 is TGTGCCAGCAGTGGTAGGGGCGCGCAGTACTTC. Translation: CASSGRGAQYF. The entire variable domain, with the rest obtained from reference TRBV2 and TRBJ2-7, is as follows: EPEVTQTPSHQVTQMGQEVILRCVPISNHLYFYWYRQILGQKVEFLVSFYNNEISEKSEIFDDQFSVERPDGSNFTLKIRSTKLEDSAMYFCASSGRGAQYFGPGTRLTVT.

V and J are TRBV15 and TRBJ1-2, with 7 nucleotides matching TRBD1. Germline V gene sequence: CDR1 LNHNV, CDR2 YYDKDF (reference sequence). After removal of 4 bases from V and 2 bases from J, the junction contained 1 base not matched to a gene. The CDR3 runs to 13 residues. The CDR3 nucleotides are TGTGCCACCAGCAAACAGGGGAACTATGGCTACACCTTC. Amino acids: CATSKQGNYGYTF.

The chain joins TRBV27 to TRBJ2-2, with 11 bases lining up with TRBD2. CDR1 is MNHEY, CDR2 SMNVEV, per germline (reference sequence). The CDR3 runs 15 residues. The J segment lost 5 bases and the V segment lost 6 bases, leaving 5 bases of the junction unmatched. The chain's CDR3 is CASSFSGRGTGELFF. The CDR3 bases are TGTGCCAGCAGCTTTAGCGGGAGGGGGACCGGGGAGCTGTTTTTT.

The rearrangement links TRBV7-8 to TRBJ2-7, with 8 bases lining up with TRBD2. This CDR3 spans 14 amino acids. The germline CDR1 and CDR2 sequences are SGHVS and FQNEAQ. Trimming at V came to 3 bases and at J to 4 bases, leaving 5 bases not matched to a gene. CDR3 nucleotides: TGTGCCAGCAGCTTGACGGGAGGGTCTTACGAGCAGTACTTC. Protein: CASSLTGGSYEQYF.

This chain's CDR3 is CASSETSLDTQYF. CDR3 DNA sequence: TGCGCCAGCAGTGAGACTAGCTTAGATACGCAGTATTTT. V and J are TRBV10-2 and TRBJ2-3; TRBD2 is a possible D gene (6 bases). The germline V gene encodes CDR1 WSHSY and CDR2 SAAADI. With 2 bases removed from V and 5 bases from J, the gap between germline ends came to 8 bases. The CDR3 is 13 amino acids.

The chain employs TRBV5-1 and TRBJ2-4; TRBD2 aligns across 12 bases. V lost 4 bases and J lost 5; bases outside the gene matches: 7. The germline gives CDR1 SGHRS, CDR2 YFSETQ. CDR3 length: 16 residues. CDR3 loop: CASSQGLAGSQNIQYF. CDR3 DNA: TGCGCCAGCAGCCAAGGACTAGCGGGGTCACAAAACATTCAGTACTTC.

The chain recombines TRBV7-9 with TRBJ1-4; D is undetermined. Germline CDR1 and CDR2: SEHNR and FQNEAQ (reference sequence). The V end was cut by 4 bases, the J end by 2 bases, with 14 bases between. The CDR3 is 16 amino acids. The CDR3 is CASSSRRVATNEKLFF. Written as DNA, the CDR3 is TGTGCCAGCAGCTCCCGACGGGTAGCGACTAATGAAAAACTGTTTTTT.

The genes are TRBV30 and TRBJ1-2; D not resolved. Germline V lookup: CDR1 GTSNPN, CDR2 SVGIG (reference sequence). The CDR3 runs 12 residues. The V gene lost 3 bases and the J gene lost 4 bases, with 9 bases spanning the gap. CDR3 bases: TGTGCCTGGAGACAGATCTCCTATGGCTACACCTTC. Its translation: CAWRQISYGYTF.

This chain joins TRBV7-6 and TRBJ2-1; no definite D call. V was shortened by 2 bases and J by 8 bases, with 7 bases between the two germline ends. CDR3 length equals 12 residues. The germline CDR1 and CDR2 sequences are SGHVS and FNYEAQ. DNA for the CDR3: TGTGCCAGCAGCTTATCTATAGATGAGCAGTTCTTC. It yields the protein CASSLSIDEQFF.

This chain uses TRBV19 with TRBJ2-1, with 8 positions matching TRBD2. CDR1 is LNHDA, CDR2 SQIVND, per germline (reference sequence). The CDR3 totals 15 residues. V was pared by 5 bases and J by 9 bases, with 12 bases of the junction left unmatched. DNA of the CDR3: TGTGCCAGTAGTCCGGAAGGACTAGCATCGGGTGAGCAGTTCTTC. Its protein product is CASSPEGLASGEQFF.